This TCR beta chain came from a study of OX40 agonist ivuxolimab in advanced cancers. Measured with immunoSEQ multiplex PCR; TCRdb has only the in-frame clones, and not every one. The data hold tens of thousands of clones, with about 90% observed a single time. Germline CDR1 GTSNPN, CDR2 SVGIG (reference sequence). The CDR3 length is 13 residues. The V end was cut by 1 base, the J end by 4 bases, with 8 bases between. Blood was sampled at baseline, cycle 4 day 1, and cycle 7 day 1. The sample in question was CD4+ or CD8+ T cells sorted from blood, obtained in a trial of the OX40 agonist ivuxolimab. The chain has TRBV30 and TRBJ1-5, with no clear D. The source is an adult with an advanced solid tumor such as melanoma, head and neck, liver or kidney cancer. The CDR3 loop reads CAWSGLGNQPQHF. The CDR3 DNA reads as TGTGCCTGGAGTGGCCTGGGGAATCAGCCCCAGCATTTT.